This TCR beta chain was observed in a study of blood T cell repertoires in COVID-19. About the research overall: Material from acute and convalescent COVID-19 was sourced from the United States, Italy and Spain. T cells, B-cell-depleted T cells, or PBMCs supplied cDNA or gDNA.

As originally analysed: Amplification of reference gene primers provided the estimated nucleated cell counts. Sequenced by immunoSEQ multiplex PCR; TCRdb stores in-frame clones only, minus some. The V and J calls and clone size are taken from that table; D and trimming were inferred from the DNA. The sample includes 200,000 to 300,000 clones, 83% of them seen just once. Germline CDR1 MNHEY, CDR2 SVGAGI. CDR3 length: 15 residues. V was shortened by 6 bases and J by 4 bases, with 13 bases between the two germline ends. The TCR originated in a human donor in a cohort sampled during active COVID-19. The source material was peripheral blood. The rearrangement uses TRBV6-5 and TRBJ1-6; maybe TRBD1 (5 bases). CDR3 amino acids: CASRGGVFYNSPLHF. In DNA form, the CDR3 reads TGTGCCAGCAGGGGGGGTGTGTTTTATAATTCACCCCTCCACTTT.